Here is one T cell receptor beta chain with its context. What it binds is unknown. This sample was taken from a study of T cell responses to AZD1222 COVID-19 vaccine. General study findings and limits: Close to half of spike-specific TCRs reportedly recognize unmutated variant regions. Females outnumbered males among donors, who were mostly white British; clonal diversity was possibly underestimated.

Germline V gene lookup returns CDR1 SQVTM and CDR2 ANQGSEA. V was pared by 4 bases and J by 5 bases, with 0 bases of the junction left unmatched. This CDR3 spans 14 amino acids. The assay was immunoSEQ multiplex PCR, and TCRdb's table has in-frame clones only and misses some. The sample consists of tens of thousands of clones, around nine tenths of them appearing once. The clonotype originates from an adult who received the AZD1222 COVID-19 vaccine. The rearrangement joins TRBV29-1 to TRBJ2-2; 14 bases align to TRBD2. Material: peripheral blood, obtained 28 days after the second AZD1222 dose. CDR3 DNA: TGCAGCGTTGGACTAGCGGGAGGGACCGGGGAGCTGTTTTTT. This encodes CSVGLAGGTGELFF.